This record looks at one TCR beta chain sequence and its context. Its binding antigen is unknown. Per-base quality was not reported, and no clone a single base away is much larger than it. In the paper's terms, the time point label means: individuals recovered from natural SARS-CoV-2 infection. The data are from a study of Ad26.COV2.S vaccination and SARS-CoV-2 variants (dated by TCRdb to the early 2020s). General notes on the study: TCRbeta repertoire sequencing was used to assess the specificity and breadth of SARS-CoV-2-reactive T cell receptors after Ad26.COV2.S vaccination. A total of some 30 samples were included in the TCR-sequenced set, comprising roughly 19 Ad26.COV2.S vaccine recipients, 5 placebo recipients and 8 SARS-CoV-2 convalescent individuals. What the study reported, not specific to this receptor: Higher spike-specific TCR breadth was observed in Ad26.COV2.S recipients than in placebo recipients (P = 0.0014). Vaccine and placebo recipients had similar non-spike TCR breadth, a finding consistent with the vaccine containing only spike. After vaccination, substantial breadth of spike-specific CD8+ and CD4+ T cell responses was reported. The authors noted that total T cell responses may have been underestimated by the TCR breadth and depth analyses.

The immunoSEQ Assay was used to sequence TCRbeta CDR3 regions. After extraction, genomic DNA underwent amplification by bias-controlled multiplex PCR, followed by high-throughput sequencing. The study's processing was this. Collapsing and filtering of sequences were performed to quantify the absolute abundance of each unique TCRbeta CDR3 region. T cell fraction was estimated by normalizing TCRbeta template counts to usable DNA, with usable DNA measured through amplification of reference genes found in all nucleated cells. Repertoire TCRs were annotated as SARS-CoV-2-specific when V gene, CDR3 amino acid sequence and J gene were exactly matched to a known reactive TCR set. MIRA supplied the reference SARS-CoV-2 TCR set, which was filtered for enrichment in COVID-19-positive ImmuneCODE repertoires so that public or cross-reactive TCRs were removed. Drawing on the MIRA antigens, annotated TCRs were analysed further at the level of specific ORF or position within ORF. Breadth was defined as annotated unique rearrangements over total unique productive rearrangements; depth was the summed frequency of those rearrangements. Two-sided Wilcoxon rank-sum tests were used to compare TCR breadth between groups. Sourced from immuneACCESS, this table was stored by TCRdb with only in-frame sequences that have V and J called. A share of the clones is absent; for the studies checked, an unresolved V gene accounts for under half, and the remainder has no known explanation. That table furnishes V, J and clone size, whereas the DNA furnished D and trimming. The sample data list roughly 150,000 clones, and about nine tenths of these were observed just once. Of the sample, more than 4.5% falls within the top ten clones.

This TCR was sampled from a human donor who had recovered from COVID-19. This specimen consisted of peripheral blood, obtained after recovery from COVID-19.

The nucleotides are TGTGCCAGCTCATCGCCTCAGCTGGGGGAGACCCAGTACTTC. This sequence encodes CASSSPQLGETQYF. The sequence links TRBV18 to TRBJ2-5; the D gene remains uncertain. V loses 5 bases of germline sequence and J loses 5 bases, and the interval between the two ends is 15 bases. The CDR3 spans 14 residues, from the cysteine through the phenylalanine. Only the CDR3 DNA is retained, 42 bases long and in frame from the first base. Looking up the germline V gene yields CDR1 KGHSH and CDR2 LQKENI.